This T cell receptor (beta chain) was identified during a study of OX40 agonist ivuxolimab in advanced cancers. Produced via immunoSEQ multiplex PCR; TCRdb's table is partial and in-frame only. The data show 27,000 or so clones, 83% seen once. Findings and limits, study-wide: Expanded clones were, on average, more numerous among CD8+ T cells than CD4+.

Worth noting for this clone: The antigen is unknown.

The length of the CDR3 is 16 residues. Germline loops: CDR1 PRHDT, CDR2 FYEKMQ (reference sequence). The rearrangement joins TRBV13 to TRBJ2-5, with 11 bases identical to TRBD2. The closer fit of TRBJ2-7 to the DNA end suggests the J call may be wrong. The sequence was collected from an adult with an advanced solid tumor such as melanoma, head and neck, liver or kidney cancer. Specimen: CD4+ or CD8+ T cells sorted from blood, collected in a trial of the OX40 agonist ivuxolimab. The CDR3 is CASSLTPLAGENEQYF. The CDR3 nucleotides are TGTGCCAGCAGCTTAACCCCACTAGCGGGGGAGAACGAGCAGTACTTC.